One and the same sample provided the 32 T cell receptor beta chains below, sequenced in a study of cytomegalovirus exposure and HLA in healthy donors (dated by TCRdb to 2017 to 2019). Library preparation employed the immunoSEQ multiplex PCR assay. The source is immuneACCESS, and TCRdb retained only in-frame sequences with V and J called. Part of the clones is not carried over; for the studies checked, unresolved V genes explain less than half of this, and the remainder is unexplained. The sample table holds some 150,000 clones, of which 80% to 90% were seen once. The biggest ten clones account for about 7.9% of the sample. Sample: PBMCs. The source is a woman in her late teens or twenties in good health and CMV-seropositive.

This clone occurred once. This chain joins TRBV7-6 and TRBJ1-6; a weak D match, TRBD1 (5 bases). The CDR3 has 14 residues. Trimming removed 1 base at V and 4 bases at J, with 5 bases between. Per the germline V gene, CDR1 is SGHVS and CDR2 is FNYEAQ. CDR3 coding DNA: TGTGCCAGCAGCTTAGGGACATATAATTCACCCCTCCACTTT. Its protein product is CASSLGTYNSPLHF.

The chain uses TRBV28 and TRBJ1-1; D gene ambiguous. Trimming pared 7 bases from V and 8 bases from J, leaving 17 bases between. Germline V gene data show CDR1 as MDHEN and CDR2 as SYDVKM. This CDR3 contains 13 residues. The chain's CDR3 is CASTRSGYGEAFF. DNA of the CDR3: TGTGCCAGCACCAGATCGGGGTACGGGGAAGCTTTCTTT.

DNA for the CDR3: TGTGCCAGCAGCCAAGACCGCAGGGTCGGGGAAAAACTGTTTTTT. Amino acid sequence: CASSQDRRVGEKLFF. The V gene is TRBV4-2, the J gene TRBJ1-4; perhaps TRBD1 as D (5 bases). CDR1 is LGHNA and CDR2 is YNFKEQ in the germline V gene. The CDR3 runs 15 residues. V lost 0 bases and J lost 8, with 13 bases in between.

This chain uses TRBV11-2 with TRBJ2-2, with 14 bases aligning to TRBD2. V was clipped by 6 bases and J by 4 bases; unmatched bases: 7. This CDR3 region has 17 residues. Germline CDR1 is SGHAT and CDR2 is FQNNGV. The CDR3 sequence is CASRRLAGGPGTGELFF. The CDR3 nucleotides are TGTGCCAGCAGGAGACTAGCGGGAGGGCCGGGCACCGGGGAGCTGTTTTTT.

The V and J genes are TRBV4-3 and TRBJ1-4; no definite D call. Germline CDR1 reads LGHNA; CDR2 reads YSLEER. This CDR3 contains 13 residues. Trimming left V 0 bases short and J 8 bases short, with 7 bases between. The CDR3 nucleotides read TGCGCCAGCAGCCAAGATAGAGGGGAAAAACTGTTTTTT. This codes for CASSQDRGEKLFF.

CDR3 sequence reads: CASSLIQGGSDTQYF. The DNA of the CDR3 is TGTGCCAGCAGCTTAATACAGGGCGGTTCGGATACGCAGTATTTT. This rearrangement joins TRBV7-9 to TRBJ2-3; possibly TRBD1 for D (6 bases). Deletions cut 2 bases from V and 6 bases from J, with 15 bases between. This CDR3 is 15 amino acids long. Germline lookup yields CDR1 SEHNR and CDR2 FQNEAQ (reference sequence).

This clone was found a few times. The rearrangement joins TRBV2 to TRBJ1-6, with D tentatively TRBD1 (5 bases). CDR3 length equals 15 residues. CDR1 and CDR2 (germline): SNHLY, FYNNEI. The V end was cut by 8 bases, the J end by 9 bases, with 20 bases between. The CDR3 loop is CASVGGSGVVSPLHF. The CDR3 DNA reads TGTGCCAGCGTTGGGGGGTCCGGGGTAGTTTCACCCCTCCACTTT.

The chain carries TRBV7-3 and TRBJ2-1, with TRBD1 matching over 9 bases. The V gene's germline CDR1 is SGHTA and CDR2 FQGTGA. CDR3 length equals 13 residues. The V gene end was trimmed by 4 bases and the J gene end by 12 bases; junction bases not matched to a gene: 7. DNA for the CDR3: TGTGCCAGCAGCTCCTCGGGACAGGGAAGGCAGTTCTTC. Protein sequence: CASSSSGQGRQFF.

This clone was seen once. The chain joins TRBV27 to TRBJ1-1; unclear D gene. V lost 8 bases and J 5 bases, leaving 12 bases between the germline ends. Per the germline V gene, CDR1 is MNHEY and CDR2 is SMNVEV (reference sequence). The length of the CDR3 is 12 residues. CDR3 nucleotide sequence: TGTGCCAGCCGCGGTCTGACGACTGAAGCTTTCTTT. Protein: CASRGLTTEAFF.

CDR3 in amino acids: CASSGGLKETQYF. CDR3 sequence (DNA): TGTGCCAGCAGCGGTGGACTAAAAGAGACCCAGTACTTC. This chain uses TRBV7-6 with TRBJ2-5; D is possibly TRBD2 (6 bases). Trimming removed 5 bases at V and 3 bases at J, with 10 bases between. In germline, CDR1 is SGHVS, CDR2 FNYEAQ. The length of the CDR3 is 13 residues.

A word on this clone: The identical CDR3 is also encoded by other nucleotide sequences in the sample. The rearrangement uses TRBV9 and TRBJ2-1, with 7 bases lining up with TRBD2. The CDR3 is made up of 15 amino acids. CDR1 and CDR2 from the germline V gene are SGDLS and YYNGEE. Trimming removed 0 bases from V and 3 bases from J; junction bases left unmatched: 3. The CDR3 coding sequence is TGTGCCAGCAGCGTAGGGCGCGGGAGCTACAATGAGCAGTTCTTC. Translated, it gives CASSVGRGSYNEQFF.

V is TRBV5-1 and J is TRBJ2-3; D might be TRBD2 (6 bases). The germline V and J ends were trimmed by 6 bases and 0 bases, with 11 bases remaining between them. This CDR3 has 14 amino acids. Germline V gene lookup returns CDR1 SGHRS and CDR2 YFSETQ. The CDR3, as DNA: TGCGCCAGCACCTCGGGGACTAGCACAGATACGCAGTATTTT. Translated, it gives CASTSGTSTDTQYF.

The rearrangement uses TRBV9 and TRBJ1-2; D possibly corresponds to TRBD1 (5 bases). Germline CDR1 is SGDLS and CDR2 is YYNGEE. This CDR3 is 13 amino acids long. V was clipped by 5 bases and J by 4 bases, with 12 bases between them. The CDR3 sequence: CASSMGQFYGYTF. CDR3 coding DNA: TGTGCCAGCAGTATGGGGCAGTTCTATGGCTACACCTTC. The full variable domain, completed using reference TRBV9 and TRBJ1-2, is DSGVTQTPKHLITATGQRVTLRCSPRSGDLSVYWYQQSLDQGLQFLIQYYNGEERAKGNILERFSAQQFPDLHSELNLSSLELGDSALYFCASSMGQFYGYTFGSGTRLTVV.

J is TRBJ2-7 and V is TRBV11-1, with 7 bases that match TRBD1. Trimming cost V 5 bases and J 0 bases; bases outside gene matches: 7. The CDR3 has 15 residues. The germline CDR1 and CDR2 sequences are SGHAT and FQDESV (reference sequence). The CDR3 reads CASSPFRGISYEQYF. DNA of the CDR3: TGTGCCAGCAGCCCCTTCAGGGGGATCTCCTACGAGCAGTACTTC.

The chain has TRBV14 and TRBJ2-5; D not resolved. From germline, CDR1 is SGHDN and CDR2 FVKESK. CDR3 length equals 14 residues. The V and J ends lost 1 base and 5 bases respectively, with 11 bases between them. The DNA of the CDR3 is TGTGCCAGCAGCCAAGTGCAGCGTTGGGAGACCCAGTACTTC. Residues: CASSQVQRWETQYF. Full variable domain (missing parts from reference TRBV14 and TRBJ2-5): EAGVTQFPSHSVIEKGQTVTLRCDPISGHDNLYWYRRVMGKEIKFLLHFVKESKQDESGMPNNRFLAERTGGTYSTLKVQPAELEDSGVYFCASSQVQRWETQYFGPGTRLLVL.

The J gene is TRBJ1-3, the V gene TRBV28, with a weak D call TRBD1 (6 bases). CDR1 is MDHEN and CDR2 is SYDVKM in the germline V gene. This CDR3 is built from 15 residues. The germline V and J ends were trimmed by 3 bases and 0 bases, with 9 bases remaining between them. CDR3 loop: CASSFGGHSGNTIYF. CDR3 DNA: TGTGCCAGCAGTTTTGGGGGACACTCTGGAAACACCATATATTTT.

This sequence joins TRBV6-1 and TRBJ1-6; D gene uncertain. CDR1 is MNHNS, CDR2 SASEGT, per germline. The CDR3 has 15 residues. V was shortened by 8 bases and J by 0 bases, with 11 bases between the two germline ends. The CDR3 sequence: CASAMMSSYNSPLHF. As DNA, the CDR3 is TGTGCCAGCGCCATGATGAGCTCCTATAATTCACCCCTCCACTTT.

DNA for the CDR3: TGTGCCAGCAGTTTCCGTGCCCAGGGCAATCAGCCCCAGCATTTT. Its protein is CASSFRAQGNQPQHF. J is TRBJ1-5 and V is TRBV28; D is uncertain. The V gene lost 3 bases and the J gene lost 2 bases, with 11 bases spanning the gap. Germline V CDR1 and CDR2: MDHEN, SYDVKM. The CDR3 totals 15 residues. Variable domain in full (rest from reference TRBV28 and TRBJ1-5): DVKVTQSSRYLVKRTGEKVFLECVQDMDHENMFWYRQDPGLGLRLIYFSYDVKMKEKGDIPEGYSVSREKKERFSLILESASTNQTSMYLCASSFRAQGNQPQHFGDGTRLSIL.

This clone was recorded once. V gene TRBV6-1 combines with J gene TRBJ1-6; D is unclear. CDR3 size: 18 residues. The germline V gene encodes CDR1 MNHNS and CDR2 SASEGT. V lost 2 bases, J lost 6 bases, and 20 bases lay in between. The CDR3 DNA reads as TGTGCCAGCAGTGAAAGGAGGATATCGTCGGCGGTTAATTCACCCCTCCACTTT. Amino acid sequence: CASSERRISSAVNSPLHF.

This clone showed up just once. This sequence joins TRBV2 and TRBJ2-1; weak D call: TRBD2 (6 bases). Germline assignment: CDR1 SNHLY and CDR2 FYNNEI. Trimming removed 8 bases from V and 3 bases from J, with 11 bases in between. The CDR3 is made up of 13 amino acids. DNA of the CDR3: TGTGCCAGCGGGTCGGGGGACTACAATGAGCAGTTCTTC. Its protein is CASGSGDYNEQFF.

V usage is TRBV2 and J usage is TRBJ2-5, with D perhaps TRBD2 (6 bases). Germline V gene data show CDR1 as SNHLY and CDR2 as FYNNEI. CDR3 length equals 12 residues. With 7 bases removed from V and 6 bases from J, the gap between germline ends came to 12 bases. CDR3 nucleotides: TGTGCCAGCATGGCGGGAACGCAGACCCAGTACTTC. Its translation is CASMAGTQTQYF.

The chain carries TRBV30 and TRBJ1-5; TRBD1 matches 9 bases. V trimming: 3 bases; J trimming: 4 bases; junction bases outside the gene matches: 19. CDR3 size: 19 residues. Germline CDR1 reads GTSNPN; CDR2 reads SVGIG (reference sequence). The CDR3 region is CAWSHPLSGTGRSNQPQHF. CDR3 nucleotides: TGTGCCTGGAGCCACCCCCTCTCCGGGACAGGGAGGTCAAATCAGCCCCAGCATTTT.

The V gene is TRBV2, the J gene TRBJ2-3; unclear D gene. Germline V gene lookup returns CDR1 SNHLY and CDR2 FYNNEI. Between the trimmed V and J ends, which lost 1 base and 2 bases, there was a span of 7 bases. This CDR3 is 14 amino acids long. The CDR3 loop is CASSEDRYTDTQYF. The CDR3 DNA reads as TGTGCCAGCAGTGAAGACCGCTACACAGATACGCAGTATTTT.

This chain links TRBV19 with TRBJ1-5; D perhaps matches TRBD1 (5 bases). CDR3 length: 14 amino acids. V lost 3 bases, J lost 6 bases, and 12 bases lay in between. Germline values: CDR1 LNHDA, CDR2 SQIVND (reference sequence). The CDR3 region is CASSIGGGGQPQHF. As DNA, the CDR3 is TGTGCCAGTAGTATTGGTGGGGGGGGTCAGCCCCAGCATTTT.

The chain links TRBV5-1 to TRBJ2-7, with D possibly matching TRBD1 (6 bases). The CDR3 sequence is 15 residues long. V was pared by 0 bases and J by 1 base, with 11 bases between. Germline CDR1 SGHRS, CDR2 YFSETQ. CDR3 in amino acids: CASSLDGGGSYEQYF. The CDR3 DNA reads as TGCGCCAGCAGCTTGGATGGGGGCGGATCCTACGAGCAGTACTTC.

The chain uses TRBV19 and TRBJ1-2, with unresolved D. V was cut by 2 bases and J by 7 bases, with 20 bases left in between. Germline loops: CDR1 LNHDA, CDR2 SQIVND (reference sequence). The CDR3 length is 16 residues. CDR3 DNA sequence: TGTGCCAGTAGTATATACCGGCGTTTGGAGGCTGGTGGCTACACCTTC. The encoded protein is CASSIYRRLEAGGYTF.

This sequence joins TRBV7-2 and TRBJ1-4; D ambiguous. V lost 1 base and J 6 bases, leaving 12 bases between the germline ends. The CDR3 covers 15 residues. The germline gives CDR1 SGHTA, CDR2 FQGNSA. CDR3 nucleotide sequence: TGTGCCAGCAGCTTAGACTTCCGGTCCTATGAAAAACTGTTTTTT. Translation: CASSLDFRSYEKLFF.

The gene calls are TRBV18 and TRBJ1-5, with D unclear. The CDR3 extends over 13 amino acids. Trimming took 2 bases from V and 5 from J, leaving 7 bases between them. Germline values: CDR1 KGHSH, CDR2 LQKENI. The DNA of the CDR3 is TGTGCCAGCTCACCAGTCGAGTATCAGCCCCAGCATTTT. This gives the protein CASSPVEYQPQHF. The full variable domain, with the rest looked up from reference TRBV18 and TRBJ1-5, is NAGVMQNPRHLVRRRGQEARLRCSPMKGHSHVYWYRQLPEEGLKFMVYLQKENIIDESGMPKERFSAEFPKEGPSILRIQQVVRGDSAAYFCASSPVEYQPQHFGDGTRLSIL.

The rearrangement links TRBV29-1 to TRBJ2-6; D might be TRBD2 (5 bases). With 6 bases removed from V and 4 bases from J, the gap between germline ends came to 13 bases. This CDR3 has 14 residues. Germline V gene lookup returns CDR1 SQVTM and CDR2 ANQGSEA. The CDR3 sequence: CSVDTSAGANVLTF. The CDR3 nucleotides are TGCAGCGTGGATACTAGTGCGGGGGCCAACGTCCTGACTTTC.

This clone was counted ten times or more. The chain employs TRBV7-8 and TRBJ2-3; no definite D call. CDR1 and CDR2 (germline): SGHVS, FQNEAQ. Trimming cost V 1 base and J 2 bases, with 10 bases left between them. The CDR3 loop spans 15 amino acids. The CDR3 loop reads CASSLGDTYTDTQYF. CDR3 DNA sequence: TGTGCCAGCAGCTTAGGAGACACCTACACAGATACGCAGTATTTT.

The chain employs TRBV2 and TRBJ2-5; 13 nucleotides line up with TRBD2. This CDR3 is built from 14 residues. The ends lost 3 bases at V and 14 bases at J; junction bases unmatched: 9. Germline CDR1 SNHLY, CDR2 FYNNEI. Here the CDR3 DNA reads TGTGCCAGCAGTGAGGCCGGACTAGCGGGGGCACTATACTTC. This encodes CASSEAGLAGALYF.

This rearrangement joins TRBV5-1 to TRBJ2-7, with D unclear. The CDR3 loop spans 14 amino acids. The V gene's germline CDR1 is SGHRS and CDR2 YFSETQ. The V end was cut by 4 bases, the J end by 3 bases, with 14 bases between. The CDR3 reads CASSEGTRNYEQYF. The CDR3 DNA follows: TGCGCCAGCAGCGAAGGTACGCGGAACTACGAGCAGTACTTC. The full variable domain, its missing parts supplied by reference TRBV5-1 and TRBJ2-7, is KAGVTQTPRYLIKTRGQQVTLSCSPISGHRSVSWYQQTPGQGLQFLFEYFSETQRNKGNFPGRFSGRQFSNSRSEMNVSTLELGDSALYLCASSEGTRNYEQYFGPGTRLTVT.